The T cell receptor beta chain under discussion was sequenced for a study of cytomegalovirus exposure and HLA in healthy donors. Overall study findings and caveats: Per a prior analysis, the majority of TCR beta V segments were productive roughly 87% or roughly 30% of the time.

CDR3 length: 17 residues. With 0 bases removed from V and 1 base from J, the gap between germline ends came to 15 bases. Germline lookup yields CDR1 SEHNR and CDR2 FQNEAQ (reference sequence). Concerning this clone: Antigen: not known.

In the PCR, 60 Vbeta and 13 Jbeta primers were used. Generated by immunoSEQ multiplex PCR, the TCRdb table keeps only in-frame clones and is missing some. The table has approximately 140,000 clones, 60% to 85% seen once; the top ten hold less than 3.5%. This TCR was recovered from a male donor in good health and CMV-seronegative. Sequencing was performed on PBMCs. This chain uses TRBV7-9 with TRBJ1-1; possible D gene TRBD1, 5 bases. The CDR3 region has the DNA TGTGCCAGCAGCTTAGCCCTAGGTGGGGCTAGGAACACTGAAGCTTTCTTT. This sequence encodes CASSLALGGARNTEAFF.